The 5 T cell receptor beta chains presented below share a single source sample, sequenced in a study of shared clonotypes between healthy human individuals. Some clones are missing from TCRdb's copy, which holds only in-frame ones; the method was immunoSEQ multiplex PCR. The sample consists of around 1.9 million clones, 93% of them appearing once. Only CD45RO-negative cells positively selected for CCR7 counted as naive CD8 cells, so terminally differentiated effector memory CD45RA+ cells were excluded. Sample: naive CD8+ T cells from PBMCs. These receptors all stem from a man aged 18 to 30 in good health. Some clones in this sample may be carry-over from other donors' samples.

V and J are TRBV7-9 and TRBJ2-7; 9 bases align to TRBD1. The CDR3 totals 13 residues. Trimming cost V 6 bases and J 6 bases; bases outside gene matches: 6. Per the germline V gene, CDR1 is SEHNR and CDR2 is FQNEAQ (reference sequence). The CDR3 sequence is CASRAGQGGEQYF. Written as DNA, the CDR3 is TGTGCCAGCAGAGCGGGACAGGGCGGCGAGCAGTACTTC.

The chain carries TRBV19 and TRBJ2-5, with D perhaps TRBD1 (6 bases). With 3 bases removed from V and 5 bases from J, the gap between germline ends came to 16 bases. Looked up from germline, CDR1 is LNHDA and CDR2 is SQIVND (reference sequence). The CDR3 consists of 15 residues. CDR3: CASSIGTTTGETQYF. The CDR3 coding sequence is TGTGCCAGTAGTATCGGGACGACCACAGGGGAGACCCAGTACTTC.

The chain uses TRBV5-6 and TRBJ1-5; D unresolved. The CDR3 length is 14 residues. The germline V and J ends were trimmed by 4 bases and 7 bases, with 15 bases remaining between them. Germline CDR1 is SGHDT and CDR2 is YYEEEE. The CDR3 DNA reads TGTGCCAGCAGCGTCCCCGGCTTCGGGCAGCCCCAGCATTTT. It translates to CASSVPGFGQPQHF.

This clone was detected only once. V is TRBV10-3 and J is TRBJ2-5; 7 positions match TRBD1. Germline lookup yields CDR1 ENHRY and CDR2 SYGVKD. Germline trimming cut 3 bases from V and 2 bases from J; bases unmatched to any gene: 12. The CDR3 contains 17 residues. The chain's CDR3 is CAISDGRFRGYQETQYF. The DNA of the CDR3 is TGTGCCATCAGTGATGGCCGGTTCAGGGGGTATCAAGAGACCCAGTACTTC.

This sequence joins TRBV4-1 and TRBJ2-7; D unresolved. The CDR3 runs to 14 residues. CDR1 MGHRA and CDR2 YSYEKL come from the germline V gene. Trimming took 0 bases from V and 2 from J, leaving 8 bases between them. CDR3 DNA sequence: TGCGCCAGCAGCCAAGATCTAGTCCCCTACGAGCAGTACTTC. Its translation is CASSQDLVPYEQYF.